A single T cell receptor (beta chain) is shown here with its context. Its specificity is unknown. The primer mix had 60 Vbeta and 13 Jbeta primers. Using immunoSEQ multiplex PCR, the repertoire was profiled, and TCRdb retains in-frame clones only, with some absent. Of 85,000 to 130,000 clones detected, approximately 71% appear once; the ten largest clones hold 2% to 2.5%. The sample is drawn from a study of cytomegalovirus exposure and HLA in healthy donors. Study observations and caveats: Most CMV-associated TCR beta chains appeared HLA-restricted in a later analysis. Across donors, sequencing depth was assumed by presence/absence analyses to be roughly uniform. In a later analysis, DRB1 alleles had the most associated TCRs; HLA-C alleles the fewest.

J lost 6 bases, V lost 1 base, and 6 bases had no gene match. Looked up from germline, CDR1 is SGHAT and CDR2 is FQNNGV. The CDR3 extends over 15 amino acids. The V call is TRBV11-2, the J call TRBJ2-7; 10 positions match TRBD1. This sequence originates from a man aged 35 to 55 in good health and CMV-seronegative. Sequenced sample: PBMCs. The CDR3 coding sequence is TGTGCCAGCAGCTTAGTTCCAGGACAGGGGGTCGAGCAGTACTTC. It specifies CASSLVPGQGVEQYF.